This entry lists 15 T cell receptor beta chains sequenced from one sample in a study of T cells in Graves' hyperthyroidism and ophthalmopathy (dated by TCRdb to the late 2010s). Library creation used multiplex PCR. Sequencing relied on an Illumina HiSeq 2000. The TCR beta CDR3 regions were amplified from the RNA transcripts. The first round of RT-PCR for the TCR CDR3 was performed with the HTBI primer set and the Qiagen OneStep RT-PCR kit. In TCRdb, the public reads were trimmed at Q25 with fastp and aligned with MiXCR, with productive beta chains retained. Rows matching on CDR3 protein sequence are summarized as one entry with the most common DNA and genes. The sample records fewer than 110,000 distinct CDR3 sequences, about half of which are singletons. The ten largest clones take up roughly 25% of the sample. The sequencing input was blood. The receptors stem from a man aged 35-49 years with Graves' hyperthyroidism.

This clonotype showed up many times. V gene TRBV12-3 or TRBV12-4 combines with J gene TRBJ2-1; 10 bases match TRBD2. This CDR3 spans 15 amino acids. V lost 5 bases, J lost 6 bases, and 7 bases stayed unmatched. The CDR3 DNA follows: TGTGCCAGCAGTATGCTAGCGGGAGTTGTCAATGAGCAGTTCTTC. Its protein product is CASSMLAGVVNEQFF.

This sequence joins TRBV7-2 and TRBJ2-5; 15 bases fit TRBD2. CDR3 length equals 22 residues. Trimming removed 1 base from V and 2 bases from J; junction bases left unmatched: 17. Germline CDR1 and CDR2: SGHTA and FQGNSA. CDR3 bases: TGTGCCAGCAGCTTAGTCCCGGGACTAGCGGGGGGTATCTTCCTGACACAAGAGACCCAGTACTTC. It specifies CASSLVPGLAGGIFLTQETQYF.

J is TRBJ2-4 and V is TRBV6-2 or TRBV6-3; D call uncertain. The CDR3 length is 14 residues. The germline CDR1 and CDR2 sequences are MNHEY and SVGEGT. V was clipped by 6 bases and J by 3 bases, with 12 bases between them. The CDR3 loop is CASRPDTFKNIQYF. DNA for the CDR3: TGTGCCAGCAGGCCTGACACATTCAAAAACATTCAGTACTTC.

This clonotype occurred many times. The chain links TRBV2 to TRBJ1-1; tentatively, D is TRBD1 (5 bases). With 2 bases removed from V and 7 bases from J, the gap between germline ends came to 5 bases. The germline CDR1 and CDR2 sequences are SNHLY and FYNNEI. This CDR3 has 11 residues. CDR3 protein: CASSEQGEAFF. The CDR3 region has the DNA TGTGCCAGCAGTGAACAGGGTGAAGCTTTCTTT.

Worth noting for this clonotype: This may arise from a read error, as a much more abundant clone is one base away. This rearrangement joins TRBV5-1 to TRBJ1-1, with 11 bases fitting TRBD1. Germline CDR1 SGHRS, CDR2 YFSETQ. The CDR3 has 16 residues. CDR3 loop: CASSLRTGGAGTEASF. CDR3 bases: TGTGCCAGCAGCTTACGGACAGGGGGCGCCGGCACTGAAGCTTCCTTT.

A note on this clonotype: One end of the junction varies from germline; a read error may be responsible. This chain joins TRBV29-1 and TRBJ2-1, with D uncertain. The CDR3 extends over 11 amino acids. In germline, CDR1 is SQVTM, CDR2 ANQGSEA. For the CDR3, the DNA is TGCAGCGTCGATCACGACAATGAGCGGTTCTTC. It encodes CSVDHDNERFF.

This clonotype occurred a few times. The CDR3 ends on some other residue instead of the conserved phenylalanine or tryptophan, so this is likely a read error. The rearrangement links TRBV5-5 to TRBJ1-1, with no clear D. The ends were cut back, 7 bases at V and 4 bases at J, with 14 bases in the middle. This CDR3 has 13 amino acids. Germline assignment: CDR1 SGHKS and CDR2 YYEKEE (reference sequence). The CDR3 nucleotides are TGTGCCAGCGGCGGCTCCCTGGGCACTGAAGCTTTCCTT. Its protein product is CASGGSLGTEAFL.

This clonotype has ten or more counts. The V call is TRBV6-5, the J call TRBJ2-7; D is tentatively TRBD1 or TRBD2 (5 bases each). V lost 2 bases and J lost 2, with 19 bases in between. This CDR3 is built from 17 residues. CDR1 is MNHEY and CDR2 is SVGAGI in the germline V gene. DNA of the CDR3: TGTGCCAGCAGTTACACCTACGGGGCGCAAGGAGCCTACGAGCAGTACTTC. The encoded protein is CASSYTYGAQGAYEQYF.

The CDR3 protein is CSARGEMNTQYF. The CDR3 DNA sequence: TGCAGTGCTAGGGGGGAAATGAATACGCAGTATTTT. This sequence joins TRBV20-1 and TRBJ2-3; D might be TRBD1 or TRBD2, each matching 5 bases. CDR3 length: 12 amino acids. Between the trimmed V and J ends, which lost 3 bases and 7 bases, there was a span of 11 bases. Germline V gene data show CDR1 as DFQATT and CDR2 as SNEGSKA (reference sequence).

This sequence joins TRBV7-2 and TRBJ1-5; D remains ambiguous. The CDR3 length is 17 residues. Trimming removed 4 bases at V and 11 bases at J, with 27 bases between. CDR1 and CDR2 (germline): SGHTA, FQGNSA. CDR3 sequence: CASSYNPARRAVETQHF. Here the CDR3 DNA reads TGTGCCAGCAGCTACAACCCAGCCCGGCGCGCGGTGGAGACCCAGCATTTT. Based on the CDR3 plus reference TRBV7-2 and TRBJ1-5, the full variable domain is GAGVSQSPSNKVTEKGKDVELRCDPISGHTALYWYRQSLGQGLEFLIYFQGNSAPDKSGLPSDRFSAERTGGSVSTLTIQRTQQEDSAVYLCASSYNPARRAVETQHFGDGTRLSIL.

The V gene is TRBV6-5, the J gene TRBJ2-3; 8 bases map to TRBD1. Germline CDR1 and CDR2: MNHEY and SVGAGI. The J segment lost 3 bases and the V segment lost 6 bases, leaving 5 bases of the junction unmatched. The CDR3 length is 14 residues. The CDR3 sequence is CASSQDRVTDTQYF. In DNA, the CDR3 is TGTGCCAGCAGCCAGGACAGGGTAACAGATACGCAGTATTTT.

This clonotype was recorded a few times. The CDR3 protein is CASRPMEAGYNSPLHF. In DNA, the CDR3 is TGTGCCAGCAGACCTATGGAGGCAGGTTATAATTCACCCCTCCACTTT. This rearrangement joins TRBV28 to TRBJ1-6, with unresolved D. This CDR3 comprises 16 residues. The ends were cut back, 6 bases at V and 4 bases at J, with 16 bases in the middle. Looked up from germline, CDR1 is MDHEN and CDR2 is SYDVKM.

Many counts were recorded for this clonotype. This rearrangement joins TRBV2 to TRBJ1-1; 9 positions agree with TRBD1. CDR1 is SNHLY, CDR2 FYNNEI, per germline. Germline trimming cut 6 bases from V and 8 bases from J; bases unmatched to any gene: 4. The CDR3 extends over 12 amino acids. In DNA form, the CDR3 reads TGTGCCAGCAGGGAGGACAGGGGAGAAGCTTTCTTT. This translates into CASREDRGEAFF.

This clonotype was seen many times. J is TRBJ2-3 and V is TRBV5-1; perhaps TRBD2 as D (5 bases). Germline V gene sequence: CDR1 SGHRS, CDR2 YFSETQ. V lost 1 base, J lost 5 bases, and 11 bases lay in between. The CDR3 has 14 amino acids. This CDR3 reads CASSLISAEDTQYF. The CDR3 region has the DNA TGCGCCAGCAGCTTGATTTCAGCGGAAGATACGCAGTATTTT.

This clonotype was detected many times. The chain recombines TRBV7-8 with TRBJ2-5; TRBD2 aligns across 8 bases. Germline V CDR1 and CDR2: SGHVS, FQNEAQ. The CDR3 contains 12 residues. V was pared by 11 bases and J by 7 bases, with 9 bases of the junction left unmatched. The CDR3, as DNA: TGTGCCGGACGAACTAGCGGTGGGACCCAGTACTTC. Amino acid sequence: CAGRTSGGTQYF.